This entry features one T cell receptor (beta chain) sequence. Antigen unknown. The CDR3 sequence is 14 residues long. Trimming removed 3 bases from V and 7 bases from J, with 15 bases in between. The entry originates in a study of naive and memory T cell subsets. Regarding the study as a whole: From naive to CM, EM and EMRA, diversity decreased and Gini increased. Naive and memory subsets had different power law exponents for TCR abundance.

An equimolar mix of two oligonucleotides served as the beta constant-region primer for TRBC1 and TRBC2. TCRdb re-called the UMI-ligation and nested PCR reads through MiXCR, storing one row per CDR3 protein. The top ten clones hold about 0.13% of a sample with some 150,000 distinct CDR3 sequences, over 15% of them seen once. The chain joins TRBV12-3 or TRBV12-4 to TRBJ1-1; D possibly corresponds to TRBD1 (6 bases). The TCR originated in a human donor in good health. Sequenced sample: naive CD4+ T cells from blood. The CDR3 coding sequence is TGTGCCAGCAGTTTGGTGGGGGGGCCGCATGAAGCTTTCTTT. Protein product: CASSLVGGPHEAFF.